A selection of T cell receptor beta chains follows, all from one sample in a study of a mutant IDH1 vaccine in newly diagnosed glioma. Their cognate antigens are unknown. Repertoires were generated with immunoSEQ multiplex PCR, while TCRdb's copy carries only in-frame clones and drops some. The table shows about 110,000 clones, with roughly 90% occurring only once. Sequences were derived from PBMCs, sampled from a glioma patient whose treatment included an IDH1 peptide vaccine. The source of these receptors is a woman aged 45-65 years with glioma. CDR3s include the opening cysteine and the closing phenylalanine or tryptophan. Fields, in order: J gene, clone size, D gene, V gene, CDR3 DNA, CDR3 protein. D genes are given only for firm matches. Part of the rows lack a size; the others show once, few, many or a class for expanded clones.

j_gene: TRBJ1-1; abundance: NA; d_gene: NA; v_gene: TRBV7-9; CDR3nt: TGTGCCAGCAGCTTAGGGCCAGGGGCCTACACTGAAGCTTTCTTT; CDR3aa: CASSLGPGAYTEAFF
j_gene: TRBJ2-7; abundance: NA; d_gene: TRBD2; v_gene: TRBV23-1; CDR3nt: TGCGCCAGCAGTCAATCGGGGACTAGGGGATCCTACGAGCAGTACTTC; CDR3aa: CASSQSGTRGSYEQYF
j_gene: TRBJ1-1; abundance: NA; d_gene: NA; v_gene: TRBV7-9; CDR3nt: TGTGCCAGCAGCTTAGGAAGGGGAAACACTGAAGCTTTCTTT; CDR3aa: CASSLGRGNTEAFF
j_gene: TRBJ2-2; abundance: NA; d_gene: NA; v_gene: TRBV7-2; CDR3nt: TGTGCCAGCAGCTTAGGTGCGAACACCGGGGAGCTGTTTTTT; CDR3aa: CASSLGANTGELFF
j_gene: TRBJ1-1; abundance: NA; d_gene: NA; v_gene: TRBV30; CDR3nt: TGTGCCTGGAGTGAAGGTGGGGGGACTGAAGCTTTCTTT; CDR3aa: CAWSEGGGTEAFF
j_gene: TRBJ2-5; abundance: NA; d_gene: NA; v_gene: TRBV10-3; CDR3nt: TGTGCCACCCGGAACGAAAGTGGGTCGGGTCAGTACTTC; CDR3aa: CATRNESGSGQYF
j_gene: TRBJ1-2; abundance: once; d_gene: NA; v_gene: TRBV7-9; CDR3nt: TGTGCCAGCAGCCCCACCCTGACAGATTCATACCTTGGCTACACCTTC; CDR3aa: CASSPTLTDSYLGYTF
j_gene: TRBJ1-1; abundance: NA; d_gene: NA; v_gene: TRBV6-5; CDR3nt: TGTGCCAGCAGTTACCAGAGACTCGAAGCTTTCTTT; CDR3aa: CASSYQRLEAFF
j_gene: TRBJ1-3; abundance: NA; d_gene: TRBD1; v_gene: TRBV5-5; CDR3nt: TGTGCCAGCAGCCCCACCTCACAGGGGGCTGGAAACACCATATATTTT; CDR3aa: CASSPTSQGAGNTIYF
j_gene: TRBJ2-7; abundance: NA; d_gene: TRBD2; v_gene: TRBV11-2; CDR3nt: TGTGCCAGCAGCCAAGGACTAGCGGGAGTGGTCGAGCAGTACTTC; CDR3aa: CASSQGLAGVVEQYF
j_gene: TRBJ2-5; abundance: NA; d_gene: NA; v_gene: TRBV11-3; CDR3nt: TGTGCCAGCAGTCTGGACCGGTGGGAGACCCAGTACTTC; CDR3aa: CASSLDRWETQYF
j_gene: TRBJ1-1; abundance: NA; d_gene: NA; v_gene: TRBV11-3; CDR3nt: TGTGCCAGCAGCCCAGCCGGACCGCTGAACACTGAAGCTTTCTTT; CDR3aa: CASSPAGPLNTEAFF
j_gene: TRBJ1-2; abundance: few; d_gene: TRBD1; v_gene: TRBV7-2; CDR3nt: TGTGCCAGCAGCCAGGGACAGAACTATGGCTACACCTTC; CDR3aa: CASSQGQNYGYTF
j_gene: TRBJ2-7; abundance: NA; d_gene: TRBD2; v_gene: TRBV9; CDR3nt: TGTGCCAGCAGCGTAGGACTAGCGGTAACCCGCGAGCAGTACTTC; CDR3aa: CASSVGLAVTREQYF
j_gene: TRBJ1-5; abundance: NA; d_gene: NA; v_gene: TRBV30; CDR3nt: TGTGCCTGGAGTTTAGGACAGCTGAATCAGCCCCAGCATTTT; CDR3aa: CAWSLGQLNQPQHF
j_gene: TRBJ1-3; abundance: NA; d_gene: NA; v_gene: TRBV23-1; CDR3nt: TGCGCCAGCAGTCGAAGAGACCGGCCTGGAAACACCATATATTTT; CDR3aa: CASSRRDRPGNTIYF
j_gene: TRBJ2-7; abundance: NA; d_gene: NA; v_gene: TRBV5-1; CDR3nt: TGCGCCAGCAGCCCGGACAGTCCCTACGAGCAGTACTTC; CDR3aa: CASSPDSPYEQYF
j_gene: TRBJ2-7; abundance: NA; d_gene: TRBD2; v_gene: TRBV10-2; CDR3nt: TGCGCCAGCAGTCCCACACCTAGCGGGAGTCCCTACGAGCAGTACTTC; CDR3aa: CASSPTPSGSPYEQYF
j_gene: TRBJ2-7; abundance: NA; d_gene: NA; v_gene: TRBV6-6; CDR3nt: TGTGCCAGCAGCACTGCCCTAACGGGGTACGAGCAGTACTTC; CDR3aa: CASSTALTGYEQYF
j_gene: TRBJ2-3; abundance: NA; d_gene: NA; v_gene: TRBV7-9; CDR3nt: TGTGCCAGCAGCTTAAGCCCTGAGTATTTT; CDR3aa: CASSLSPEYF
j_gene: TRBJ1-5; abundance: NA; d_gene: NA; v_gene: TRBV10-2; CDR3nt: TGCGCCAGCAGTGAGGGATCTGGCAATCAGCCCCAGCATTTT; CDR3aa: CASSEGSGNQPQHF
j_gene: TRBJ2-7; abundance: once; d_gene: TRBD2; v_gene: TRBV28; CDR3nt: TGTGCCAGCAGTTTGCTGCTAGCGGCCTACGAGCAGTACTTC; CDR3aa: CASSLLLAAYEQYF
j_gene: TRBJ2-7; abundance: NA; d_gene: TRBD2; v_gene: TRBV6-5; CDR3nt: TGTGCCAGCAGATCCGCAAGCGGGGGTTCCTACGAGCAGTACTTC; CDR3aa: CASRSASGGSYEQYF
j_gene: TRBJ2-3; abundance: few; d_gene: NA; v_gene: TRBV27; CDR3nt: TGTGCCAGCAGGCGGAGAGCAGATACGCAGTATTTT; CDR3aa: CASRRRADTQYF
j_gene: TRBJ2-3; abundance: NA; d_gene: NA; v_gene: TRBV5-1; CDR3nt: TGCGCCAGCAGCCCCTGGGCTAGGCCCGATCATCAGTATTTT; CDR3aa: CASSPWARPDHQYF
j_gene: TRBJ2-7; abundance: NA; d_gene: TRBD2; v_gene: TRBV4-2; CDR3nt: TGTGCCAGCAGCCAAGGACTAGCGGGTGGGTACGAGCAGTACTTC; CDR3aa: CASSQGLAGGYEQYF
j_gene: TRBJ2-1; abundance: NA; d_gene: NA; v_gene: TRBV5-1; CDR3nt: TGCGCCAGCAGCTTGGGGTCTAGCCTCAATGAGCAGTTCTTC; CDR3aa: CASSLGSSLNEQFF
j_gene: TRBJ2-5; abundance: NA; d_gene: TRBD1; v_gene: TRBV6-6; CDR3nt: TGTGCCAGCAGTTACTCTACGGGGACAGGAGAGACCCAGTACTTC; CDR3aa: CASSYSTGTGETQYF
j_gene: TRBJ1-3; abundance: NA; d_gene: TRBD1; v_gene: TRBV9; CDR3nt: TGTGCCAGCAGCGGACAGGGGAACGGAAACACCATATATTTT; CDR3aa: CASSGQGNGNTIYF
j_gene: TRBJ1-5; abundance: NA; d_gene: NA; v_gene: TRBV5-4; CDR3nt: TGTGCCAGCAGCTTGGAGGGCAGGGAATGGCATTTT; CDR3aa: CASSLEGREWHF
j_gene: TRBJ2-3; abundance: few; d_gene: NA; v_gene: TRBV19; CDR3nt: TGTGCCAGTAGTATTGGAGGGAGAAGTGCAGATACGCAGTATTTT; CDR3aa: CASSIGGRSADTQYF
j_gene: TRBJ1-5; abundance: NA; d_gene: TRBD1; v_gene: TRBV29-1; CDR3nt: TGCAGCGTAAGCTCACAGGGGAATCAGCCCCAGCATTTT; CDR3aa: CSVSSQGNQPQHF
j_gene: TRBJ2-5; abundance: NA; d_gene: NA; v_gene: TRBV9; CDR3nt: TGTGCCAGCAGCCCCGGCCTTGGGCAGTACTTC; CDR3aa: CASSPGLGQYF
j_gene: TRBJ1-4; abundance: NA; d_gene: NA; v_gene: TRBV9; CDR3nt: TGTGCCAGCAGCGCCGAGGGGGTAGCTAATGAAAAACTGTTTTTT; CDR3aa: CASSAEGVANEKLFF
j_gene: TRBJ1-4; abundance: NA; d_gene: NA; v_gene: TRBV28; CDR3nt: TGTGCCAGCAGTTTGGAACAGGGACCCGACCCGTATGAAAAACTGTTTTTT; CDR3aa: CASSLEQGPDPYEKLFF
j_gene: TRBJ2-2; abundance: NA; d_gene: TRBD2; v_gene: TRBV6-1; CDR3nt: TGTGCCAGCACCCAGTTCGGGGGGGCCGGGGAGCTGTTTTTT; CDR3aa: CASTQFGGAGELFF
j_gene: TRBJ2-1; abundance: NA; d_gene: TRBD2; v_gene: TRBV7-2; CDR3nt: TGTGCCAGCAGCTTTAGACTAGCTACCCATGAGCAGTTCTTC; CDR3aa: CASSFRLATHEQFF
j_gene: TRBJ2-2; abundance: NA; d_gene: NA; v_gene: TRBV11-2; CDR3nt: TGTGCCAGCAGCCTACAGGTACCCCTACTGTACACCGGGGAGCTGTTTTTT; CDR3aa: CASSLQVPLLYTGELFF
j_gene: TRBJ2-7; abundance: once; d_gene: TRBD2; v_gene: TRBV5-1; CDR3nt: TGCGCCAGCAGCCCCAGGACTAGCGGCCCCTACGAGCAGTACTTC; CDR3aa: CASSPRTSGPYEQYF
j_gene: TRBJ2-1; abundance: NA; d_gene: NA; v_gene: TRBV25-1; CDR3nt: TGTGCCAGCAGTGCGGTGGGCCATGAGCAGTTCTTC; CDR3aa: CASSAVGHEQFF
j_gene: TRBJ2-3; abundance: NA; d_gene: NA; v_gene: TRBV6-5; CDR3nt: TGTGCCAGCAGTTACGGGAGCACTAGGACAGATACGCAGTATTTT; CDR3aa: CASSYGSTRTDTQYF
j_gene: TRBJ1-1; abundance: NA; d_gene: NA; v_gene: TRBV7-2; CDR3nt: TGTGCCAGCAGCCTCGACAGGAACACTGAAGCTTTCTTT; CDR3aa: CASSLDRNTEAFF
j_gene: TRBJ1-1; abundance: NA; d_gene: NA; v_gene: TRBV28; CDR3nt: TGTGCCAGCAGTTTCGGGGGAACTGAAGCTTTCTTT; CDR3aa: CASSFGGTEAFF
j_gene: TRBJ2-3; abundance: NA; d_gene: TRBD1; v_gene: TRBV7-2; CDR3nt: TGTGCCAGCAGCAAAGACAGGGGGCTGAGCACAGATACGCAGTATTTT; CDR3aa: CASSKDRGLSTDTQYF
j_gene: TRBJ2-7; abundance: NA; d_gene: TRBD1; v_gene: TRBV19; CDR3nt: TGTGCCAGTAGTACCTACTTCGAGACAGGGGGCGGCGAGCAGTACTTC; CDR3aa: CASSTYFETGGGEQYF
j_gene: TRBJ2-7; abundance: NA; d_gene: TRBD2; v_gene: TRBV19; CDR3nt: TGTGCCAGTAGTCGGCTAGCGGGAGCCTACGAGCAGTACTTC; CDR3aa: CASSRLAGAYEQYF
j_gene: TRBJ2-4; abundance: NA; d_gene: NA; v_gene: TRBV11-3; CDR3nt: TGTGCCAGCAGCTTAGCGCCAGACGGCACCAAAAACATTCAGTACTTC; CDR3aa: CASSLAPDGTKNIQYF